Listed below are T cell receptor beta chains from one sample, sequenced in a study of blood T cell repertoires in COVID-19. Measured with immunoSEQ multiplex PCR; TCRdb has only the in-frame clones, and not every one. The repertoire holds roughly 520,000 clones, with roughly 90% as singletons. The sequenced sample consisted of PBMCs or T cells enriched from blood (not recorded which). The receptors originated from a woman between 40 and 50 years old who had recovered from COVID-19. Each CDR3 is given with its conserved first and last residue. A D gene is named only where the DNA matches it firmly. For some rows the clone size is stated as once, few or many, or as a class when expanded; others skip it.

d_call j_call v_call clone_size cdr3_aa cdr3_nt
TRBD2 TRBJ2-1 TRBV4-3 - CASSQDRGREREGRNEQFF TGCGCCAGCAGCCAAGATCGAGGGAGAGAGCGGGAGGGTCGGAATGAGCAGTTCTTC
- TRBJ2-7 TRBV3-1/TRBV3-2 - CASSQAPTEQYF TGTGCCAGCAGCCAAGCCCCGACAGAGCAGTACTTC
TRBD1 TRBJ2-7 TRBV5-1 - CASSLAAGGGYEQYF TGCGCCAGCAGCTTGGCGGCAGGGGGCGGGTACGAGCAGTACTTC
TRBD2 TRBJ2-7 TRBV12-5 - CASGLTTSGTYEQYF TGTGCTAGTGGTCTAACGACTAGCGGGACCTACGAGCAGTACTTC
TRBD1 TRBJ2-2 TRBV3-1/TRBV3-2 few CASSNDRVRSTGELFF TGTGCCAGCAGTAATGACAGGGTAAGGAGCACCGGGGAGCTGTTTTTT
- TRBJ1-1 TRBV7-9 - CASSSREGNTEAFF TGTGCCAGCAGCTCGCGAGAGGGGAACACTGAAGCTTTCTTT
- TRBJ1-2 TRBV19 few CASSIGQYYGYTF TGTGCCAGTAGTATAGGACAGTACTATGGCTACACCTTC
- TRBJ2-5 TRBV23-1 - CASSQTDRNQETQYF TGCGCCAGCAGCCAAACGGACAGAAACCAAGAGACCCAGTACTTC
TRBD2 TRBJ2-1 TRBV27 once CASSLRPSGYNEQFF TGTGCCAGCAGTTTACGGCCTAGCGGATACAATGAGCAGTTCTTC
- TRBJ1-5 TRBV19 - CASSIPGGGSNQPQHF TGTGCCAGTAGTATTCCGGGAGGCGGCAGCAATCAGCCCCAGCATTTT
- TRBJ1-1 TRBV3-1/TRBV3-2 - CASSQEMTGGEAFF TGTGCCAGCAGCCAAGAAATGACCGGGGGTGAAGCTTTCTTT
- TRBJ2-1 TRBV9 - CASSPREVWSEQFF TGTGCCAGCAGCCCGAGGGAGGTATGGAGTGAGCAGTTCTTC
TRBD2 TRBJ2-1 TRBV9 - CASSVASGRGYNEQFF TGTGCCAGCAGCGTAGCTAGCGGGAGGGGGTACAATGAGCAGTTCTTC
- TRBJ1-1 TRBV5-6 - CASTTGGTGEAFF TGTGCCAGCACCACCGGGGGTACGGGGGAAGCTTTCTTT
- TRBJ1-1 TRBV7-9 - CASFPGTWNTEAFF TGTGCCAGCTTCCCAGGGACTTGGAACACTGAAGCTTTCTTT
TRBD1 TRBJ1-2 TRBV5-4 - CASSPDRNYGYTF TGTGCCAGCAGTCCGGACAGGAACTATGGCTACACCTTC
- TRBJ1-1 TRBV24-1 - CATSDFYQGAFF TGTGCCACCAGTGATTTCTACCAGGGAGCTTTCTTT
- TRBJ2-3 TRBV4-3 - CASSQPGEDTQYF TGCGCCAGCAGCCAACCAGGTGAAGATACGCAGTATTTT
TRBD2 TRBJ2-4 TRBV3-1/TRBV3-2 - CASSLPLTSGRARNIQYF TGTGCCAGCAGCCTTCCACTTACTAGCGGGAGGGCCAGAAACATTCAGTACTTC
- TRBJ1-1 TRBV18 - CASSPRTLDTEAFF TGTGCCAGCTCACCGAGAACCTTGGACACTGAAGCTTTCTTT
- TRBJ2-1 TRBV12-3/TRBV12-4 - CASSRTGFEQFF TGTGCCAGCAGTCGTACCGGGTTCGAGCAGTTCTTC
- TRBJ1-5 TRBV30 - CAWSVVGNQPQHF TGTGCCTGGAGTGTCGTAGGCAATCAGCCCCAGCATTTT
- TRBJ1-1 TRBV7-2 once CASSLGWEQDPRGAFF TGTGCCAGCAGCTTAGGGTGGGAACAGGATCCGCGGGGGGCTTTCTTT
TRBD1 TRBJ1-2 TRBV24-1 - CATSDSRTGDVGGYTF TGTGCCACCAGTGACTCTAGGACAGGGGACGTGGGTGGCTACACCTTC
- TRBJ2-1 TRBV19 - CASSPGGRSSYNEQFF TGTGCCAGTAGTCCAGGTGGGAGGAGCTCCTACAATGAGCAGTTCTTC
- TRBJ2-2 TRBV15 few CATSARQANTGELFF TGTGCCACCAGCGCCCGACAGGCGAACACCGGGGAGCTGTTTTTT
- TRBJ1-6 TRBV6-4 - CASSDSAGSDSPLHF TGTGCCAGCAGTGACTCGGCAGGGTCTGATTCACCCCTCCACTTT
- TRBJ1-1 TRBV7-9 - CASSTTLNTEAFF TGTGCCAGCAGCACGACTTTGAACACTGAAGCTTTCTTT
TRBD1 TRBJ2-1 TRBV7-6 once CASSSRAGGYNEQFF TGTGCCAGCAGCTCCCGGGCAGGGGGCTACAATGAGCAGTTCTTC
- TRBJ2-5 TRBV6-5 - CASSPRGGQQETQYF TGTGCCAGCAGTCCCCGTGGAGGTCAACAAGAGACCCAGTACTTC
- TRBJ1-1 TRBV6-2/TRBV6-3 - CASSYSVSEAFF TGTGCCAGCAGTTACTCGGTCAGTGAAGCTTTCTTT
TRBD2 TRBJ2-7 TRBV6-5 - CASSTSGRATYEQYF TGTGCCAGCAGTACTAGCGGGAGGGCAACCTACGAGCAGTACTTC
- TRBJ2-3 TRBV9 once CASSATPGFPTDTQYF TGTGCCAGCAGCGCTACTCCAGGATTTCCTACAGATACGCAGTATTTT
TRBD1 TRBJ2-7 TRBV10-3 - CAISERQGDMDEQYF TGTGCCATCAGTGAGCGACAGGGTGATATGGACGAGCAGTACTTC
TRBD1 TRBJ1-1 TRBV6-2/TRBV6-3 - CASSYSGTGDTEAFF TGTGCCAGCAGTTACTCGGGGACAGGGGACACTGAAGCTTTCTTT
- TRBJ2-7 TRBV9 - CASSVEPKGVGSLKYF TGTGCCAGCAGCGTAGAACCAAAGGGGGTAGGGAGCCTCAAGTACTTC
- TRBJ2-7 TRBV20-1 - CSARWTDEQYF TGCAGTGCTAGGTGGACAGACGAGCAGTACTTC
TRBD2 TRBJ2-5 TRBV7-7 - CASSLVLAGGLETQYF TGTGCCAGCAGCTTGGTGCTAGCGGGAGGGTTGGAGACCCAGTACTTC
- TRBJ2-1 TRBV7-6 - CASREGLANDNEQFF TGTGCCAGCAGGGAAGGATTAGCGAACGACAATGAGCAGTTCTTC
TRBD1 TRBJ1-5 TRBV4-2 - CASSLDRGRGQPQHF TGTGCCAGCAGCCTTGACAGGGGGCGAGGTCAGCCCCAGCATTTT
- TRBJ1-6 TRBV27 - CASSFRGGDSPLHF TGTGCCAGCAGTTTTAGAGGGGGGGATTCACCCCTCCACTTT
TRBD1 TRBJ1-2 TRBV15 - CATSRDLGTGGVLYGYTF TGTGCCACCAGCAGAGATCTAGGGACAGGGGGCGTTTTGTATGGCTACACCTTC
- TRBJ2-1 TRBV5-1 - CASSLLYNEQFF TGCGCCAGCAGCTTGCTCTACAATGAGCAGTTCTTC